This T cell receptor (beta chain) was recorded in a study of shared clonotypes between healthy human individuals. About the study: Each donor's CD8 memory used one plate, CD8 naive two, each CD4 subset three. Findings and limits, study-wide: Non-shared clonotypes showed lower generation probabilities than clonotypes common to all four donors.

CD4+ cells underwent separation, giving CD45RA+ naive and CD45RA-negative memory subsets. In the authors' workflow: As immunoSEQ supplied junction-only sequences (without quality scores), filtering differed. The protocol was immunoSEQ multiplex PCR, while the TCRdb copy is restricted to in-frame clones and leaves out a portion. V, J and clone size were drawn from that table, and D and trimming were deduced from the DNA. Of about 700,000 clones listed, around 74% are singletons. As for this clone: Its antigen is still unknown.

Trimming left V 5 bases short and J 4 bases short, with 14 bases between. This CDR3 region has 14 residues. Germline V gene data show CDR1 as GTSNPN and CDR2 as SVGIG (reference sequence). What was sequenced was memory CD4+ T cells sorted from blood. Specified subset: CD45RA-negative fraction. The receptor was derived from a woman between 25 and 40 years old in good health. J is TRBJ1-4 and V is TRBV30; tentative D call: TRBD1 (5 bases). This chain's CDR3 is CAWDPGRINEKLFF. The CDR3 region has the DNA TGTGCCTGGGACCCGGGACGCATTAATGAAAAACTGTTTTTT.